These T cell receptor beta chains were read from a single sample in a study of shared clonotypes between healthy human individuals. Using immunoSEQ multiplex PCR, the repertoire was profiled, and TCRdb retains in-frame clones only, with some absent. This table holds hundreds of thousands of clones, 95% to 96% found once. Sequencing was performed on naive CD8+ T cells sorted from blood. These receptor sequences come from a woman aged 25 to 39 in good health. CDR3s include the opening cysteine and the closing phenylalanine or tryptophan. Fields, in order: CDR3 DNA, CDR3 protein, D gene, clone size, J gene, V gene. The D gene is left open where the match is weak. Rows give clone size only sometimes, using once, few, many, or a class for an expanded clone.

CDR3 DNA: TGTGCCAGCATTACCGGGATTCGGGAATTTGCCGGGGAGCTGTTTTTT
CDR3 protein: CASITGIREFAGELFF
D gene: NA
clone size: NA
J gene: TRBJ2-2
V gene: TRBV5-8

CDR3 DNA: TGTGCCAGCAGCGCCAGGGATTCGTACGAGCAGTACTTC
CDR3 protein: CASSARDSYEQYF
D gene: NA
clone size: NA
J gene: TRBJ2-7
V gene: TRBV7-9

CDR3 DNA: TGTGCCAGCAGTTTAGTAGCGGGTAGCTCCTACGAGCAGTACTTC
CDR3 protein: CASSLVAGSSYEQYF
D gene: TRBD2
clone size: NA
J gene: TRBJ2-7
V gene: TRBV27

CDR3 DNA: TGTGCCAGCAGCGATGACAGCGGAAACACCATATATTTT
CDR3 protein: CASSDDSGNTIYF
D gene: NA
clone size: NA
J gene: TRBJ1-3
V gene: TRBV13

CDR3 DNA: TGTGCCAGCAGCGAACTAGCGGGGGGGAGGGAGACCCAGTACTTC
CDR3 protein: CASSELAGGRETQYF
D gene: TRBD2
clone size: NA
J gene: TRBJ2-5
V gene: TRBV11-3

CDR3 DNA: TGTGCCAGCAGTTTTACCCTTCCAGGCCGGGGCACTAGAGACACTGAAGCTTTCTTT
CDR3 protein: CASSFTLPGRGTRDTEAFF
D gene: NA
clone size: NA
J gene: TRBJ1-1
V gene: TRBV27

CDR3 DNA: TGTGCCAGCAGTTTCGGCAGGGCAACTGAAAAACTGTTTTTT
CDR3 protein: CASSFGRATEKLFF
D gene: NA
clone size: NA
J gene: TRBJ1-4
V gene: TRBV27

CDR3 DNA: TGCAGCGCCGAGGAGGGCGGTGGCACCGGGGAGCTGTTTTTT
CDR3 protein: CSAEEGGGTGELFF
D gene: NA
clone size: NA
J gene: TRBJ2-2
V gene: TRBV29-1

CDR3 DNA: TGTGCCAGCAGCTTCCAGACTAGCACAGATACGCAGTATTTT
CDR3 protein: CASSFQTSTDTQYF
D gene: NA
clone size: NA
J gene: TRBJ2-3
V gene: TRBV7-9

CDR3 DNA: TGTGCCAGCAGCTTAGATCGGGAGGGGGCGGCAAACTATGGCTACACCTTC
CDR3 protein: CASSLDREGAANYGYTF
D gene: TRBD1
clone size: NA
J gene: TRBJ1-2
V gene: TRBV11-2

CDR3 DNA: TGTGCCAGCAATTATCCCGGGACCTCTAGGGAAGCTTTCTTT
CDR3 protein: CASNYPGTSREAFF
D gene: NA
clone size: once
J gene: TRBJ1-1
V gene: TRBV5-8

CDR3 DNA: TGTGCCAGCAGCCAGACAGGGAAGAACACTGAAGCTTTCTTT
CDR3 protein: CASSQTGKNTEAFF
D gene: TRBD1
clone size: NA
J gene: TRBJ1-1
V gene: TRBV5-4

CDR3 DNA: TGTGCCAGCAGGGTTCATCAGGGATATAGCAATCAGCCCCAGCATTTT
CDR3 protein: CASRVHQGYSNQPQHF
D gene: NA
clone size: NA
J gene: TRBJ1-5
V gene: TRBV28

CDR3 DNA: TGCACCACGACGGTTCAGGGTCCAGATACGCAGTATTTT
CDR3 protein: CTTTVQGPDTQYF
D gene: NA
clone size: NA
J gene: TRBJ2-3
V gene: TRBV29-1

CDR3 DNA: TGCGCCAGCAGAGGGGAACAGACCCCCTACGAGCAGTACTTC
CDR3 protein: CASRGEQTPYEQYF
D gene: NA
clone size: NA
J gene: TRBJ2-7
V gene: TRBV5-1

CDR3 DNA: TGTGCCAGCAGCTTGGGTAGTACCTACGAGCAGTACTTC
CDR3 protein: CASSLGSTYEQYF
D gene: NA
clone size: NA
J gene: TRBJ2-7
V gene: TRBV5-4

CDR3 DNA: TGTGCCAGCAGGACGAACACTGAAGCTTTCTTT
CDR3 protein: CASRTNTEAFF
D gene: NA
clone size: NA
J gene: TRBJ1-1
V gene: TRBV5-4

CDR3 DNA: TGTGCCAGCAGCTTACTAACCGGACAGGGAATGACTGAAGCTTTCTTT
CDR3 protein: CASSLLTGQGMTEAFF
D gene: TRBD1
clone size: NA
J gene: TRBJ1-1
V gene: TRBV9

CDR3 DNA: TGTGCCAGCAGCCTAGCGGCCTCCTGGGAGCAGTACTTC
CDR3 protein: CASSLAASWEQYF
D gene: TRBD2
clone size: NA
J gene: TRBJ2-7
V gene: TRBV6-5

CDR3 DNA: TGTGCCAGCAGTCCCCCGGGAGCTGGCTACGAGCAGTACTTC
CDR3 protein: CASSPPGAGYEQYF
D gene: NA
clone size: NA
J gene: TRBJ2-7
V gene: TRBV6-5

CDR3 DNA: TGCAGCGTTGAAGACGGGACACTTCAAGAGACCCAGTACTTC
CDR3 protein: CSVEDGTLQETQYF
D gene: NA
clone size: NA
J gene: TRBJ2-5
V gene: TRBV29-1

CDR3 DNA: TGTGCCAGCAGCCCTAGAAGGGATTTGAACACTGAAGCTTTCTTT
CDR3 protein: CASSPRRDLNTEAFF
D gene: NA
clone size: NA
J gene: TRBJ1-1
V gene: TRBV28

CDR3 DNA: TGTGCCAGCAGTCAGTTACTAGCGGGGGACTCCTACGAGCAGTACTTC
CDR3 protein: CASSQLLAGDSYEQYF
D gene: TRBD2
clone size: once
J gene: TRBJ2-7
V gene: TRBV6-6

CDR3 DNA: TGTGCCAGCAGCTTGGTACAGGGAGAAGATACGCAGTATTTT
CDR3 protein: CASSLVQGEDTQYF
D gene: NA
clone size: NA
J gene: TRBJ2-3
V gene: TRBV5-4

CDR3 DNA: TGTGCCAGCAGCCCGACCAGCGGGGACTACGAGCAGTACTTC
CDR3 protein: CASSPTSGDYEQYF
D gene: TRBD2
clone size: NA
J gene: TRBJ2-7
V gene: TRBV11-1

CDR3 DNA: TGTGCCAGTAGCCGAAGTTCCACCGGGGAGCTGTTTTTT
CDR3 protein: CASSRSSTGELFF
D gene: NA
clone size: NA
J gene: TRBJ2-2
V gene: TRBV19

CDR3 DNA: TGTGCCAGCAGCTCTAGCGGGAGTTTGACAGATACGCAGTATTTT
CDR3 protein: CASSSSGSLTDTQYF
D gene: TRBD2
clone size: NA
J gene: TRBJ2-3
V gene: TRBV7-9

CDR3 DNA: TGTGCCAGCAGTTGGCGGCTATCCTCTGGAAACACCATATATTTT
CDR3 protein: CASSWRLSSGNTIYF
D gene: NA
clone size: NA
J gene: TRBJ1-3
V gene: TRBV6-8

CDR3 DNA: TGCGCCAGCAGCCCCACGGGGGACTGGGAGACCCAGTACTTC
CDR3 protein: CASSPTGDWETQYF
D gene: NA
clone size: NA
J gene: TRBJ2-5
V gene: TRBV4-1

CDR3 DNA: TGTGCCAGCAGCTTTGGGTCAGGCGGGAGTGAGCAGTACTTC
CDR3 protein: CASSFGSGGSEQYF
D gene: TRBD2
clone size: NA
J gene: TRBJ2-7
V gene: TRBV5-6

CDR3 DNA: TGTGCCAGCAGCTTCGTGGGACTAGCGGGAAACACAGATACGCAGTATTTT
CDR3 protein: CASSFVGLAGNTDTQYF
D gene: TRBD2
clone size: NA
J gene: TRBJ2-3
V gene: TRBV5-8

CDR3 DNA: TGTGCCAGCAGCTCGGAAATAGCGGGCTCCTACAATGAGCAGTTCTTC
CDR3 protein: CASSSEIAGSYNEQFF
D gene: TRBD2
clone size: NA
J gene: TRBJ2-1
V gene: TRBV7-6

CDR3 DNA: TGTGCCAGGGGTTATTGGACAGGGCTCTACAATGAGCAGTTCTTC
CDR3 protein: CARGYWTGLYNEQFF
D gene: TRBD1
clone size: NA
J gene: TRBJ2-1
V gene: TRBV27

CDR3 DNA: TGTGCCAGTAGTATAGATCTCTTCGTGAACACTGAAGCTTTCTTT
CDR3 protein: CASSIDLFVNTEAFF
D gene: NA
clone size: once
J gene: TRBJ1-1
V gene: TRBV19

CDR3 DNA: TGTGCCAGCAGCCCCGGGACGACGAACACCGGGGAGCTGTTTTTT
CDR3 protein: CASSPGTTNTGELFF
D gene: NA
clone size: NA
J gene: TRBJ2-2
V gene: TRBV28

CDR3 DNA: TGTGCTAGTGGTCTCGGGACATCGCCCCAGCATTTT
CDR3 protein: CASGLGTSPQHF
D gene: NA
clone size: NA
J gene: TRBJ1-5
V gene: TRBV12-5

CDR3 DNA: TGTGCCAGCAGTCCCCGCGCAGGGCTCTACAATGAGCAGTTCTTC
CDR3 protein: CASSPRAGLYNEQFF
D gene: NA
clone size: NA
J gene: TRBJ2-1
V gene: TRBV2

CDR3 DNA: TGCGCCAGCAGCCAAGAACAGGGACATCAGCCCCAGCATTTT
CDR3 protein: CASSQEQGHQPQHF
D gene: NA
clone size: once
J gene: TRBJ1-5
V gene: TRBV4-1

CDR3 DNA: TGTGCCAGCAGCTCAGTACCCCGGGACAGTAATGAAAAACTGTTTTTT
CDR3 protein: CASSSVPRDSNEKLFF
D gene: TRBD1
clone size: NA
J gene: TRBJ1-4
V gene: TRBV11-2

CDR3 DNA: TGTGCCAGCAGCTTAGAGGGTCAGCCCCAGCATTTT
CDR3 protein: CASSLEGQPQHF
D gene: NA
clone size: few
J gene: TRBJ1-5
V gene: TRBV7-8

CDR3 DNA: TGTGCCAGCAGTGAAGCGGTACTGGGACGGATTAATGAAAAACTGTTTTTT
CDR3 protein: CASSEAVLGRINEKLFF
D gene: NA
clone size: NA
J gene: TRBJ1-4
V gene: TRBV2

CDR3 DNA: TGTGCCAGCAGCGCGACAGACAGGCGCGACTATGGCTACACCTTC
CDR3 protein: CASSATDRRDYGYTF
D gene: NA
clone size: NA
J gene: TRBJ1-2
V gene: TRBV13

CDR3 DNA: TGTGCCAGCAGATCCAGACAGGGATCTAACTATGGCTACACCTTC
CDR3 protein: CASRSRQGSNYGYTF
D gene: TRBD1
clone size: once
J gene: TRBJ1-2
V gene: TRBV7-2

CDR3 DNA: TGTGCCAGTAGTGTGACTAGCGGCGGAAATGAGCAGTTCTTC
CDR3 protein: CASSVTSGGNEQFF
D gene: TRBD2
clone size: NA
J gene: TRBJ2-1
V gene: TRBV19

CDR3 DNA: TGTGCCAGCAGTGAAGCGTTTATGGCTAGCGGGAGGGCACGGCTGAATGAGCAGTTCTTC
CDR3 protein: CASSEAFMASGRARLNEQFF
D gene: TRBD2
clone size: NA
J gene: TRBJ2-1
V gene: TRBV6-1

CDR3 DNA: TGTGCCAGTAGACAACCGAACACTGAAGCTTTCTTT
CDR3 protein: CASRQPNTEAFF
D gene: NA
clone size: NA
J gene: TRBJ1-1
V gene: TRBV7-9

CDR3 DNA: TGTGCCAGCAGGGGGACATGGGAGACCCAGTACTTC
CDR3 protein: CASRGTWETQYF
D gene: NA
clone size: NA
J gene: TRBJ2-5
V gene: TRBV7-9

CDR3 DNA: TGCGCCAGCAGCTTGGACAGCTACAATGAGCAGTTCTTC
CDR3 protein: CASSLDSYNEQFF
D gene: NA
clone size: NA
J gene: TRBJ2-1
V gene: TRBV5-1

CDR3 DNA: TGCGCCAGCAGCCAGGAAGGGACAACATATAGCAATCAGCCCCAGCATTTT
CDR3 protein: CASSQEGTTYSNQPQHF
D gene: NA
clone size: NA
J gene: TRBJ1-5
V gene: TRBV4-1

CDR3 DNA: TGTGCCAGCAGCTTGGACGGGGAAGCCTACGAGCAGTACTTC
CDR3 protein: CASSLDGEAYEQYF
D gene: NA
clone size: NA
J gene: TRBJ2-7
V gene: TRBV5-4

CDR3 DNA: TGTGCCAGCAGCCTCGGGACCAGGAACACCGGGGAGCTGTTTTTT
CDR3 protein: CASSLGTRNTGELFF
D gene: NA
clone size: NA
J gene: TRBJ2-2
V gene: TRBV7-9

CDR3 DNA: TGTGCCAGCAGCCACCCCAGGACTAACTATGGCTACACCTTC
CDR3 protein: CASSHPRTNYGYTF
D gene: NA
clone size: NA
J gene: TRBJ1-2
V gene: TRBV4-2

CDR3 DNA: TGTGCCAGCAGTTTAGGTGGGGCTCCCACAGATACGCAGTATTTT
CDR3 protein: CASSLGGAPTDTQYF
D gene: NA
clone size: NA
J gene: TRBJ2-3
V gene: TRBV28

CDR3 DNA: TGTGCCAGCAGCTTAGAGGATCAAGAGACCCAGTACTTC
CDR3 protein: CASSLEDQETQYF
D gene: NA
clone size: NA
J gene: TRBJ2-5
V gene: TRBV13

CDR3 DNA: TGCGCCAGCAGCTTGGTGGCCGACTCTTACTACGAGCAGTACTTC
CDR3 protein: CASSLVADSYYEQYF
D gene: NA
clone size: NA
J gene: TRBJ2-7
V gene: TRBV5-1

CDR3 DNA: TGTGCCAGCAGCTTAGTTTCCGGCGGGCACACAGATACGCAGTATTTT
CDR3 protein: CASSLVSGGHTDTQYF
D gene: NA
clone size: NA
J gene: TRBJ2-3
V gene: TRBV7-9